This T cell receptor beta chain was profiled in a study of T cell changes during pregnancy in multiple sclerosis. The germline CDR1 and CDR2 sequences are MRHNA and SNTAGT. This CDR3 comprises 15 residues. Trimming pared 2 bases from V and 7 bases from J, leaving 14 bases between. Only in-frame clones appear in the TCRdb table, and some are missing; sequencing was by immunoSEQ multiplex PCR. The sample records some 70,000 clones, 75% to 95% being singletons. The V and J genes are TRBV6-4 and TRBJ1-4; D not resolved. The sequencing here drew on peripheral blood, taken in the third trimester of pregnancy. The sequence came from a female donor with multiple sclerosis, enrolled in a pregnancy study. CDR3 protein: CASSDMCPSGEKLFF. Here the CDR3 DNA reads TGTGCCAGCAGTGACATGTGTCCCTCGGGTGAAAAACTGTTTTTT.